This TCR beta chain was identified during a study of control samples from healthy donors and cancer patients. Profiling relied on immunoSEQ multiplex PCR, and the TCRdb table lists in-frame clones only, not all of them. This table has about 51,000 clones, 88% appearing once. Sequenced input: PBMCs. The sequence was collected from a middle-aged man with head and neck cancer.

CDR3 loop: CASSSTGTGPLNSNQPQHF. CDR3 coding DNA: TGTGCCAGCAGCTCGACCGGGACAGGACCTCTGAATAGCAATCAGCCCCAGCATTTT. This rearrangement joins TRBV7-9 to TRBJ1-5, with 8 bases that match TRBD1. This CDR3 contains 19 residues. The trim removed 4 bases at V and 0 bases at J, leaving 14 bases unmatched. Germline lookup yields CDR1 SEHNR and CDR2 FQNEAQ (reference sequence).